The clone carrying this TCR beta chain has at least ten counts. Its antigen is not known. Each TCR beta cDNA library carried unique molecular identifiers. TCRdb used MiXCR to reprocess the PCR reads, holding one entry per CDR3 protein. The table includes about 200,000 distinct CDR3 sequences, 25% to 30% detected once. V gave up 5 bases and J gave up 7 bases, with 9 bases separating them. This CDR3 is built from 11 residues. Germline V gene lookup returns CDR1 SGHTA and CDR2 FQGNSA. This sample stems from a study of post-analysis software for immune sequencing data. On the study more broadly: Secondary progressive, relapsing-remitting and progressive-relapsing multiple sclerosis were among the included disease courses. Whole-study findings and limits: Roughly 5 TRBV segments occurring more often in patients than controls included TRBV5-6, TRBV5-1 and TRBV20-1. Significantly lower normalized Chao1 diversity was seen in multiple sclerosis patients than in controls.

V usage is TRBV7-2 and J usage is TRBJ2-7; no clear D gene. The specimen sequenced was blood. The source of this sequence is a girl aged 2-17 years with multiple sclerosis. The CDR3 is CASSLRVEQYF. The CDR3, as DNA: TGTGCCAGCAGCCTTAGGGTTGAGCAGTACTTC.